Each of the 25 T cell receptor beta chains below was sequenced from the same sample in a study of CD8+ T cells in alopecia areata. Sequencing relied on a cDNA template that was reverse transcribed from extracted RNA. Here immunoSEQ multiplex PCR was the method, and the copy in TCRdb shows in-frame clones only, minus some. The table has roughly 180,000 clones, about 48% seen once. Indicated treatment: oral pan-JAK inhibitor, 5-10 mg twice daily. The specimen was CD8+ T cells sorted from blood, collected at week 24, from a patient treated with tofacitinib. The receptors originated from a human donor with alopecia areata.

The CDR3 is CASSHILAGVIQETQYF. DNA of the CDR3: TGTGCCAGCAGCCATATCCTAGCGGGGGTAATCCAAGAGACCCAGTACTTC. The genes are TRBV14 and TRBJ2-5; 10 nucleotides match TRBD2. The ends lost 3 bases at V and 1 base at J; junction bases unmatched: 8. The CDR3 contains 17 residues. Germline V lookup: CDR1 SGHDN, CDR2 FVKESK.

This clone occurred a few times. The chain couples TRBV28 to TRBJ2-1, with D possibly called TRBD1 or TRBD2 (5 bases each). The CDR3 spans 16 residues. The V gene lost 6 bases and the J gene lost 1 base, with 16 bases spanning the gap. CDR1 and CDR2 from the germline V gene are MDHEN and SYDVKM. Here the CDR3 reads CASSYPGPASYNEQFF. CDR3 bases: TGTGCCAGCAGCTACCCGGGACCGGCATCCTACAATGAGCAGTTCTTC.

There are a few counts of this clone. This chain links TRBV11-2 with TRBJ2-1, with D perhaps given as TRBD1 or TRBD2 (5 bases each). Germline CDR1 and CDR2: SGHAT and FQNNGV. Trimming shortened V by 9 bases and J by 5 bases, and 14 bases separated the two germline ends. The CDR3 runs to 13 residues. CDR3 nucleotide sequence: TGTGCCAGTGGGACGGATCCTAACAATGAGCAGTTCTTC. It is translated as CASGTDPNNEQFF.

This clone was detected only a few times. The rearrangement uses TRBV28 and TRBJ1-2; perhaps TRBD1 as D (5 bases). Trimming pared 5 bases from V and 4 bases from J, leaving 20 bases between. Germline lookup yields CDR1 MDHEN and CDR2 SYDVKM. The CDR3 sequence is 16 residues long. This CDR3 is CASSPSGTLNSYGYTF. CDR3 nucleotides: TGTGCCAGCAGTCCCTCCGGGACCCTGAATTCCTATGGCTACACCTTC.

CDR3 nucleotides: TGTGCCAGCAGCTCAGGGTTCACTGAAGCTTTCTTT. As protein: CASSSGFTEAFF. The rearrangement uses TRBV7-9 and TRBJ1-1, with D maybe TRBD1 (5 bases). V was clipped by 4 bases and J by 4 bases, with 7 bases between them. This CDR3 has 12 amino acids. Germline CDR1 and CDR2: SEHNR and FQNEAQ (reference sequence).

The rearrangement joins TRBV2 to TRBJ2-2; D is unresolved. Germline CDR1 is SNHLY and CDR2 is FYNNEI. V gave up 2 bases and J gave up 1 base, with 5 bases separating them. The CDR3 runs to 14 residues. The CDR3 DNA reads as TGTGCCAGCAGTGAAACAGAGAACACCGGGGAGCTGTTTTTT. Translating gives CASSETENTGELFF.

The V and J genes are TRBV15 and TRBJ1-2; 8 positions match TRBD1. The CDR3 length is 15 residues. Germline V lookup: CDR1 LNHNV, CDR2 YYDKDF (reference sequence). V lost 0 bases to trimming and J lost 8 bases; unmatched junction nucleotides: 8. The CDR3 reads CATSREGDRSSGYTF. CDR3 DNA sequence: TGTGCCACCAGCAGAGAAGGGGACAGGTCCTCGGGCTACACCTTC.

In this sample, this clone turned up a few times. This chain joins TRBV27 and TRBJ2-3; tentative D call: TRBD1 (6 bases). The CDR3 loop spans 14 amino acids. Looked up from germline, CDR1 is MNHEY and CDR2 is SMNVEV (reference sequence). V lost 6 bases and J 1 base, leaving 11 bases between the germline ends. The CDR3 region has the DNA TGTGCCAGCAGCCCGGGACACCGCACAGATACGCAGTATTTT. This translates into CASSPGHRTDTQYF.

The chain employs TRBV29-1 and TRBJ2-7; 11 bases fit TRBD1. Germline V lookup: CDR1 SQVTM, CDR2 ANQGSEA. V lost 5 bases, J lost 5 bases, and 2 bases stayed unmatched. This CDR3 has 12 residues. The CDR3 protein is CSVRTGGNEQYF. CDR3 DNA sequence: TGCAGCGTTAGGACAGGGGGCAACGAGCAGTACTTC.

The CDR3 sequence: CASEDRGYQPQHF. In DNA form, the CDR3 reads TGTGCCAGCGAAGATAGGGGATATCAGCCCCAGCATTTT. This chain connects TRBV6-1 to TRBJ1-5; maybe TRBD1 (5 bases). Germline V gene lookup returns CDR1 MNHNS and CDR2 SASEGT. This CDR3 contains 13 residues. Deletions cut 8 bases from V and 5 bases from J, with 13 bases between.

This chain links TRBV30 with TRBJ1-1; D perhaps matches TRBD1 (5 bases). Trimming removed 5 bases from V and 1 base from J, with 17 bases in between. This CDR3 is 15 amino acids long. Germline V lookup: CDR1 GTSNPN, CDR2 SVGIG (reference sequence). This CDR3 is CAWGGGEGANTEAFF. The CDR3 region has the DNA TGTGCCTGGGGTGGAGGAGAAGGGGCGAACACTGAAGCTTTCTTT.

The rearrangement uses TRBV7-9 and TRBJ2-3; unclear D gene. V lost 5 bases and J lost 2, with 5 bases in between. The germline CDR1 and CDR2 sequences are SEHNR and FQNEAQ (reference sequence). The CDR3 has 12 amino acids. CDR3 nucleotide sequence: TGTGCCAGCAGCCCCAACACAGATACGCAGTATTTT. This encodes CASSPNTDTQYF.

Points on this clone: Relative to the germline gene, one junction end is altered; a read error may explain this. This same CDR3 is encoded by further DNA sequences in the sample. The V call is TRBV30, the J call TRBJ2-3; D unclear. This CDR3 is built from 15 residues. CDR1 and CDR2 (germline): GTSNPN, SVGIG (reference sequence). CDR3 DNA: TGCGCCTGGAGTCCCCCCGGCAGAAGGACAGATACGCAGTATTTT. Translating it yields CAWSPPGRRTDTQYF. The full variable domain, completed using reference TRBV30 and TRBJ2-3, is SQTIHQWPATLVQPVGSPLSLECTVEGTSNPNLYWYRQAAGRGLQLLFYSVGIGQISSEVPQNLSASRPQDRQFILSSKKLLLSDSGFYLCAWSPPGRRTDTQYFGPGTRLTVL.

J is TRBJ2-7 and V is TRBV4-3; 7 nucleotides line up with TRBD2. This CDR3 is built from 16 residues. The V and J ends lost 0 bases and 2 bases, in that order; junction bases with no gene match: 7. The germline V gene has CDR1 LGHNA and CDR2 YSLEER. CDR3 sequence: CASSQDKSAGAYEQYF. In DNA form, the CDR3 reads TGCGCCAGCAGCCAAGATAAGTCGGCGGGGGCCTACGAGCAGTACTTC.

The CDR3 region is CASSQGQDSNQPQHF. The CDR3 DNA reads TGCGCCAGCAGCCAGGGACAGGATAGCAATCAGCCCCAGCATTTT. The V and J genes are TRBV4-1 and TRBJ1-5, with 8 nucleotides matching TRBD1. CDR3 length equals 15 residues. Trimming took 3 bases from V and 0 from J; bases not matched to a gene: 1. Germline CDR1 is MGHRA and CDR2 is YSYEKL.

The chain recombines TRBV13 with TRBJ2-4, with D tentatively TRBD1 (6 bases). Germline V CDR1 and CDR2: PRHDT, FYEKMQ (reference sequence). There are 14 residues in the CDR3. The V end was cut by 5 bases, the J end by 3 bases, with 11 bases between. Here the CDR3 DNA reads TGTGCCAGCAGCCGTACAGGGCTCAAAAACATTCAGTACTTC. Amino acids: CASSRTGLKNIQYF.

The rearrangement joins TRBV29-1 to TRBJ1-2; D ambiguous. V was pared by 5 bases and J by 0 bases, with 7 bases between. The CDR3 runs 12 residues. From germline, CDR1 is SQVTM and CDR2 ANQGSEA. CDR3 nucleotide sequence: TGCAGCGTTCGGGAAGCTAACTATGGCTACACCTTC. It codes for CSVREANYGYTF.

The chain employs TRBV18 and TRBJ2-5; D remains unclear. CDR1 and CDR2 (germline): KGHSH, LQKENI. The CDR3 consists of 13 residues. Trimming took off 3 bases at V and 2 bases at J, with 7 bases between the two ends. The CDR3 sequence is CASSPAAQETQYF. Written as DNA, the CDR3 is TGTGCCAGCTCACCGGCAGCGCAAGAGACCCAGTACTTC.

V and J are TRBV30 and TRBJ2-1; D unresolved. CDR1 is GTSNPN and CDR2 is SVGIG in the germline V gene (reference sequence). V dropped 2 bases and J dropped 5 bases, with 13 bases sitting between them. This CDR3 comprises 14 residues. The CDR3 DNA reads as TGTGCCTGGAGTTCAGGTCTAGGAGACAATGAGCAGTTCTTC. It translates to CAWSSGLGDNEQFF.

This chain links TRBV2 with TRBJ1-6; 9 bases line up with TRBD1. Trimming removed 8 bases from V and 7 bases from J; junction bases left unmatched: 6. CDR3 size: 14 residues. CDR1 is SNHLY, CDR2 FYNNEI, per germline. Here the CDR3 DNA reads TGTGCCAGCCCACGGACAGGGGAGAATTCACCCCTCCACTTT. Protein sequence: CASPRTGENSPLHF.

The chain combines TRBV27 with TRBJ2-7, with 7 bases lining up with TRBD1. The trim removed 5 bases at V and 1 base at J, leaving 5 bases unmatched. CDR1 is MNHEY, CDR2 SMNVEV, per germline (reference sequence). The CDR3 spans 14 residues. The CDR3: CASSQSTGSYEQYF. The CDR3 coding sequence is TGTGCCAGCAGTCAGTCGACAGGGTCCTACGAGCAGTACTTC.

This clone was seen a few times. The chain carries TRBV7-9 and TRBJ1-1; TRBD1 matches at 7 bases. The length of the CDR3 is 12 residues. Germline CDR1 is SEHNR and CDR2 is FQNEAQ (reference sequence). Germline trimming cut 5 bases from V and 6 bases from J; bases unmatched to any gene: 3. CDR3 in DNA: TGTGCCAGCAGCCAAACAGGGGCTGAAGCTTTCTTT. Translated: CASSQTGAEAFF.

V usage is TRBV2 and J usage is TRBJ2-3, with D possibly called TRBD1 or TRBD2 (6 bases each). CDR3 length: 14 residues. CDR1 and CDR2 from the germline V gene are SNHLY and FYNNEI. Trimming stripped 8 bases from V and 0 bases from J, with 12 bases between. The CDR3 loop reads CASPTGASTDTQYF. The DNA of the CDR3 is TGTGCCAGCCCAACGGGGGCTAGCACAGATACGCAGTATTTT. Based on the CDR3 plus reference TRBV2 and TRBJ2-3, the full variable domain is EPEVTQTPSHQVTQMGQEVILRCVPISNHLYFYWYRQILGQKVEFLVSFYNNEISEKSEIFDDQFSVERPDGSNFTLKIRSTKLEDSAMYFCASPTGASTDTQYFGPGTRLTVL.

This clone showed up just a few times. This chain uses TRBV11-2 with TRBJ2-3, with 9 positions matching TRBD2. The V gene's germline CDR1 is SGHAT and CDR2 FQNNGV. The CDR3 has 17 residues. The V gene end was trimmed by 0 bases and the J gene end by 5 bases; junction bases not matched to a gene: 9. The CDR3 reads CASSLEWQRGAKDTQYF. The CDR3 coding sequence is TGTGCCAGCAGCTTAGAATGGCAGCGGGGGGCAAAAGATACGCAGTATTTT.

The chain employs TRBV11-2 and TRBJ2-1, with a weak D call TRBD2 (7 bases). V was trimmed by 3 bases and J by 7 bases, leaving 16 bases between them. The germline V gene has CDR1 SGHAT and CDR2 FQNNGV. The CDR3 is 15 residues long. The CDR3 reads CASSLGRGAGNEQFF. The CDR3 nucleotides read TGTGCCAGCAGCTTGGGACGGGGGGCCGGGAATGAGCAGTTCTTC.